These 27 T cell receptor beta chains originate from one sample sequenced in a study of cytomegalovirus exposure and HLA in healthy donors (dated by TCRdb to about 2017). The method behind the library was the immunoSEQ multiplex PCR assay. The multiplex PCR relied on a mix of 60 forward primers for TCR Vbeta segments and 13 reverse primers for TCR Jbeta segments. TCRdb's version of the immuneACCESS table is confined to in-frame rearrangements and falls short of the full clone set. An unresolved V gene accounts for under half of the shortfall where checked; the remainder is of unknown origin. The sample table records approximately 90,000 clones; 7.5% to 8.5% of these occur just once. The ten most abundant clones make up about 2.1% of the sample. The sequencing sample was made of PBMCs. Receptor source: a man aged 50-59 years in good health and CMV-seronegative.

The chain has TRBV27 and TRBJ1-2; D remains ambiguous. V lost 6 bases and J 4 bases, leaving 9 bases between the germline ends. CDR3 length: 12 residues. The germline gives CDR1 MNHEY, CDR2 SMNVEV (reference sequence). The CDR3 nucleotides are TGTGCCAGCAGCCGGGATGGCTATGGCTACACCTTC. This translates into CASSRDGYGYTF.

This clone came up a few times. The chain joins TRBV6-5 to TRBJ2-2; the D gene is possibly TRBD1 (5 bases). V lost 2 bases and J 0 bases, leaving 10 bases between the germline ends. CDR1 and CDR2 (germline): MNHEY, SVGAGI. This CDR3 has 16 amino acids. CDR3 region: CASSYRDSTNTGELFF. The CDR3 nucleotides are TGTGCCAGCAGTTACCGCGACAGCACGAACACCGGGGAGCTGTTTTTT.

The rearrangement uses TRBV7-2 and TRBJ2-7, with 11 bases identical to TRBD2. This CDR3 contains 15 residues. Germline V gene data show CDR1 as SGHTA and CDR2 as FQGNSA. Trimming at V came to 8 bases and at J to 2 bases, leaving 8 bases not matched to a gene. CDR3 nucleotide sequence: TGTGCCAGCGGGCCTAGCGGGGGGCTACCCTACGAGCAGTACTTC. Its translation: CASGPSGGLPYEQYF.

There are a few counts of this clone. The chain joins TRBV14 to TRBJ2-1; 7 nucleotides match TRBD2. Germline-derived CDR1 and CDR2 are SGHDN and FVKESK. The V gene end was trimmed by 4 bases and the J gene end by 10 bases; junction bases not matched to a gene: 4. CDR3 length equals 12 residues. CDR3 loop: CASSRTRIEQFF. For the CDR3, the DNA is TGTGCCAGCAGCCGGACTAGAATCGAGCAGTTCTTC. Based on the CDR3 plus reference TRBV14 and TRBJ2-1, the full variable domain is EAGVTQFPSHSVIEKGQTVTLRCDPISGHDNLYWYRRVMGKEIKFLLHFVKESKQDESGMPNNRFLAERTGGTYSTLKVQPAELEDSGVYFCASSRTRIEQFFGPGTRLTVL.

The gene calls are TRBV4-1 and TRBJ2-3, with D maybe TRBD1 (5 bases). Germline V lookup: CDR1 MGHRA, CDR2 YSYEKL. The length of the CDR3 is 14 residues. The V end lost 0 bases, the J end lost 7 bases, and 11 bases lay between the germline ends. CDR3 DNA: TGCGCCAGCAGCCAAGACCAGGGTAGAAATACGCAGTATTTT. Residues: CASSQDQGRNTQYF.

Only a few counts were recorded for this clone. The rearrangement links TRBV15 to TRBJ2-7; TRBD1 agrees at 10 bases. CDR1 and CDR2 (germline): LNHNV, YYDKDF (reference sequence). V gave up 5 bases and J gave up 2 bases; unmatched junction bases: 9. The CDR3 is made up of 16 amino acids. The CDR3 bases are TGTGCCACCAGCGGCGAGTTGACAGGGGGCCCCTACGAGCAGTACTTC. As protein: CATSGELTGGPYEQYF.

The table lists this clone with a few counts. The rearrangement uses TRBV28 and TRBJ1-4, with 9 bases that match TRBD1. Losses at the gene ends were 6 bases for V and 6 bases for J; bases not matched to a gene: 5. The CDR3 has 14 amino acids. CDR1 is MDHEN and CDR2 is SYDVKM in the germline V gene. The CDR3 DNA follows: TGTGCCAGCAGACAGACAGGGGGTGATGAAAAACTGTTTTTT. This translates into CASRQTGGDEKLFF.

The chain recombines TRBV7-8 with TRBJ1-1, with 8 bases identical to TRBD1. After removal of 3 bases from V and 5 bases from J, the junction contained 2 bases not matched to a gene. This CDR3 has 13 amino acids. From germline, CDR1 is SGHVS and CDR2 FQNEAQ. The CDR3 is CASSFQGATEAFF. In nucleotides, the CDR3 is TGTGCCAGCAGCTTTCAGGGGGCAACTGAAGCTTTCTTT. Full variable domain (remainder filled in from reference TRBV7-8 and TRBJ1-1): GAGVSQSPRYKVAKRGQDVALRCDPISGHVSLFWYQQALGQGPEFLTYFQNEAQLDKSGLPSDRFFAERPEGSVSTLKIQRTQQEDSAVYLCASSFQGATEAFFGQGTRLTVV.

This clone was observed a handful of times. The V gene is TRBV29-1, the J gene TRBJ2-7; TRBD1 agrees at 8 bases. Germline-derived CDR1 and CDR2 are SQVTM and ANQGSEA. Germline trimming cut 5 bases from V and 5 bases from J; bases unmatched to any gene: 5. The CDR3 runs to 12 residues. CDR3 nucleotide sequence: TGCAGCGTTCGGACAGGGATCCACGAGCAGTACTTC. It codes for CSVRTGIHEQYF.

In its sample, this clone was seen a few times. The CDR3 DNA follows: TGTGCCAGCAGTGAAGCTCCGGGGAACTACGAGCAGTACTTC. Translated: CASSEAPGNYEQYF. The V and J genes are TRBV6-1 and TRBJ2-7; a possible D gene is TRBD2 (5 bases). Germline V gene lookup returns CDR1 MNHNS and CDR2 SASEGT. CDR3 length: 14 amino acids. Trimming removed 0 bases from V and 3 bases from J, with 9 bases in between.

This clone has only a few counts. This chain uses TRBV18 with TRBJ1-4, with TRBD1 matching 9 bases. Germline V gene sequence: CDR1 KGHSH, CDR2 LQKENI. Losses at the gene ends were 1 base for V and 6 bases for J; bases not matched to a gene: 6. CDR3 length: 16 residues. CDR3 region: CASSPLGGQGDEKLFF. The CDR3, as DNA: TGTGCCAGCTCACCACTAGGGGGACAGGGCGATGAAAAACTGTTTTTT.

The chain carries TRBV6-5 and TRBJ2-7; 7 bases agree with TRBD1. Trimming at V came to 2 bases and at J to 4 bases, leaving 5 bases not matched to a gene. Germline CDR1 reads MNHEY; CDR2 reads SVGAGI. This CDR3 contains 14 residues. DNA of the CDR3: TGTGCCAGCAGTTACGGAAAGGGGGCTTACGAGCAGTACTTC. Protein product: CASSYGKGAYEQYF.

The V call is TRBV7-9, the J call TRBJ2-5; 10 positions match TRBD2. This CDR3 contains 16 residues. CDR1 SEHNR and CDR2 FQNEAQ come from the germline V gene (reference sequence). V lost 8 bases to trimming and J lost 4 bases; unmatched junction nucleotides: 13. DNA of the CDR3: TGTGCCAGCGTCGAGGGGACTAGCGTCTTAAGAGAGACCCAGTACTTC. This encodes CASVEGTSVLRETQYF.

This clone has only a few counts. The rearrangement uses TRBV5-5 and TRBJ2-7; TRBD2 matches 8 bases. With V trimmed by 1 base and J by 6 bases, 9 bases remained unmatched. The length of the CDR3 is 15 residues. The V gene's germline CDR1 is SGHKS and CDR2 YYEKEE (reference sequence). The CDR3 is CASSLSGTRSFEQYF. CDR3 nucleotide sequence: TGTGCCAGCAGCTTGTCCGGGACTAGATCTTTCGAGCAGTACTTC.

A few counts support this clone. The chain recombines TRBV15 with TRBJ2-5, with a possible D match to TRBD1 (6 bases). The germline V gene encodes CDR1 LNHNV and CDR2 YYDKDF (reference sequence). V lost 1 base to trimming and J lost 5 bases, with 11 bases between them. The CDR3 has 14 amino acids. Written as DNA, the CDR3 is TGTGCCACCAGCAGAGTTGGGGGCCGGGAGACCCAGTACTTC. This codes for CATSRVGGRETQYF.

This clone turned up a few times. V gene TRBV28 combines with J gene TRBJ1-2; 9 bases line up with TRBD1. Germline CDR1 reads MDHEN; CDR2 reads SYDVKM. This CDR3 is 15 amino acids long. Losses at the gene ends were 7 bases for V and 2 bases for J; bases not matched to a gene: 8. The CDR3 region is CASNQPGTGNYGYTF. DNA of the CDR3: TGTGCCAGCAACCAACCCGGGACAGGGAACTATGGCTACACCTTC.

This clone was detected only a few times. In this CDR3 the conserved last residue, phenylalanine or tryptophan, is missing, so a read error is likely. V and J are TRBV6-5 and TRBJ1-2, with TRBD1 matching 9 bases. The CDR3 has 13 residues. The germline gives CDR1 MNHEY, CDR2 SVGAGI. In DNA, the CDR3 is TGTGACAGAAGATTGGGACAGGGCTATGGCTACACCGTC. This codes for CDRRLGQGYGYTV.

This clone was picked up many times. V is TRBV27 and J is TRBJ2-1; 7 bases map to TRBD2. Germline CDR1 MNHEY, CDR2 SMNVEV (reference sequence). This CDR3 has 12 residues. V shed 5 bases and J 15 bases; nucleotides not matched to a gene: 10. The CDR3 DNA reads as TGTGCCAGCAGTCCCCCCCGGGGAGGGCTGTTCTTC. It translates to CASSPPRGGLFF.

This clone appeared a few times. V usage is TRBV7-8 and J usage is TRBJ1-1, with 7 nucleotides matching TRBD1. V trimming: 5 bases; J trimming: 0 bases; junction bases outside the gene matches: 6. The CDR3 spans 15 residues. Germline-derived CDR1 and CDR2 are SGHVS and FQNEAQ. DNA of the CDR3: TGTGCCAGCAGCATACGGACAGGATTGAACACTGAAGCTTTCTTT. Translated, it gives CASSIRTGLNTEAFF.

The V gene is TRBV6-5, the J gene TRBJ1-1; maybe TRBD1 (6 bases). Trimming stripped 7 bases from V and 5 bases from J, with 17 bases between. Germline assignment: CDR1 MNHEY and CDR2 SVGAGI. The CDR3 runs to 14 residues. Written as DNA, the CDR3 is TGTGCCAGCATCCAACAGGGAATTTGGACTGAAGCTTTCTTT. It is translated as CASIQQGIWTEAFF.

The chain recombines TRBV28 with TRBJ2-7; 7 bases align to TRBD2. The germline V gene has CDR1 MDHEN and CDR2 SYDVKM. Unmatched junction bases numbered 4, after V lost 2 bases and J lost 3 bases. CDR3 length: 14 amino acids. The CDR3 DNA is TGTGCCAGCAGTTTACGGGGGGTCAACTACGAGCAGTACTTC. This translates into CASSLRGVNYEQYF.

The J gene is TRBJ1-3, the V gene TRBV7-8; D is possibly TRBD1 (5 bases). The V end lost 8 bases, the J end lost 1 base, and 9 bases lay between the germline ends. Germline V gene sequence: CDR1 SGHVS, CDR2 FQNEAQ. The CDR3 totals 13 residues. The CDR3 DNA follows: TGTGCCAGCGCCGGGGGTTCTGGAAACACCATATATTTT. Its protein is CASAGGSGNTIYF.

The J gene is TRBJ2-2, the V gene TRBV5-1; possible D gene TRBD2, 6 bases. V lost 3 bases, J lost 4 bases, and 10 bases lay in between. Per the germline V gene, CDR1 is SGHRS and CDR2 is YFSETQ. This CDR3 is built from 14 residues. In nucleotides, the CDR3 is TGCGCCAGCAGCTCCGGGACTTTCACCGGGGAGCTGTTTTTT. Encoded protein: CASSSGTFTGELFF.

The chain has TRBV4-2 and TRBJ1-1, with D perhaps matching TRBD1 (5 bases). Germline V gene sequence: CDR1 LGHNA, CDR2 YNFKEQ. The CDR3 extends over 15 amino acids. V shed 0 bases and J shed 1 base, with 9 bases lying between them. In nucleotides, the CDR3 is TGTGCCAGCAGCCAAGAACAAGGGGCGAACACTGAAGCTTTCTTT. Protein product: CASSQEQGANTEAFF.

This chain uses TRBV19 with TRBJ2-7; 9 bases fit TRBD1. The CDR3 runs 11 residues. Unmatched junction bases numbered 3, after V lost 10 bases and J lost 5 bases. Germline V gene lookup returns CDR1 LNHDA and CDR2 SQIVND (reference sequence). CDR3 loop: CATRTGDEQYF. As DNA, the CDR3 is TGTGCCACTAGGACAGGGGACGAGCAGTACTTC.

This clone was found a few times. The chain recombines TRBV30 with TRBJ2-3, with D possibly TRBD2 on 5 matching bases. Germline assignment: CDR1 GTSNPN and CDR2 SVGIG (reference sequence). Trimming pared 7 bases from V and 2 bases from J, leaving 13 bases between. CDR3 length: 13 residues. This CDR3 reads CASSGSLTDTQYF. As DNA, the CDR3 is TGTGCCTCCTCGGGATCCCTCACAGATACGCAGTATTTT. Full variable domain (outside the CDR3, taken from reference TRBV30 and TRBJ2-3): SQTIHQWPATLVQPVGSPLSLECTVEGTSNPNLYWYRQAAGRGLQLLFYSVGIGQISSEVPQNLSASRPQDRQFILSSKKLLLSDSGFYLCASSGSLTDTQYFGPGTRLTVL.

The chain joins TRBV4-1 to TRBJ2-5; TRBD1 is a possible D gene (6 bases). Germline V gene lookup returns CDR1 MGHRA and CDR2 YSYEKL. Trimming left V 0 bases short and J 7 bases short, with 24 bases between. This CDR3 comprises 18 residues. The CDR3 DNA sequence: TGCGCCAGCAGCCAAGAGGAACAGGGTATTAATGGATTGGTGACCCAGTACTTC. Translated: CASSQEEQGINGLVTQYF.